The rows below give T cell receptor beta chains drawn from one sample of a study of OX40 agonist ivuxolimab in advanced cancers. TCRdb's copy holds only in-frame clones and misses some; the assay was immunoSEQ multiplex PCR. The profile shows 25,000 to 30,000 clones, about 80% of them singletons. Sequenced here: CD4+ or CD8+ T cells sorted from blood, sampled in a trial of the OX40 agonist ivuxolimab. The receptors here all came from an adult with an advanced solid tumor such as melanoma, head and neck, liver or kidney cancer. Each CDR3 is given with its conserved first and last residue. Each record gives: clone size, J gene, V gene, D gene, CDR3 protein, CDR3 DNA. The D gene is left open where the match is weak. Not every row has a clone size; where given, it reads once, few, many or a size class.

- TRBJ2-2 TRBV7-6 - CASSSDTGELFF TGTGCCAGCAGCAGCGACACCGGGGAGCTGTTTTTT
few TRBJ1-1 TRBV2 TRBD1 CASSELGQGISEAFF TGTGCCAGCAGTGAATTGGGACAGGGTATTTCTGAAGCTTTCTTT
- TRBJ1-1 TRBV28 TRBD1 CASSWTGGTEAFF TGTGCCAGCAGTTGGACAGGGGGCACTGAAGCTTTCTTT
- TRBJ1-4 TRBV6-1 - CASSAYSGTSLTEKLFF TGTGCCAGCAGTGCGTACTCAGGGACGTCCCTGACTGAAAAACTGTTTTTT
once TRBJ1-2 TRBV30 TRBD1 CAWSLTGTGVYGYTF TGTGCCTGGAGTCTTACCGGGACAGGGGTGTATGGCTACACCTTC
- TRBJ2-3 TRBV5-6 TRBD1 CASTISLGDRGMDTQYF TGTGCCAGCACCATAAGCTTAGGGGACAGGGGTATGGATACGCAGTATTTT
- TRBJ1-2 TRBV6-5 - CASRPVGGKGYGYTF TGTGCCAGCAGGCCCGTGGGGGGAAAAGGCTATGGCTACACCTTC
- TRBJ2-5 TRBV18 TRBD1 CASSPTGQETQYF TGTGCCAGCTCACCGACAGGGCAAGAGACCCAGTACTTC
- TRBJ2-7 TRBV4-1 TRBD2 CASSQDSGGAYEQYF TGCGCCAGCAGCCAAGACAGCGGGGGGGCATACGAGCAGTACTTC
- TRBJ2-6 TRBV5-1 - CASTLGPSGANVLTF TGCGCCAGCACTTTAGGGCCGTCTGGGGCCAACGTCCTGACTTTC
medium-sized TRBJ1-5 TRBV4-1 - CASSQEGWNNQPQHF TGCGCCAGCAGCCAAGAGGGCTGGAACAATCAGCCCCAGCATTTT
- TRBJ2-1 TRBV7-9 TRBD1 CASSTGQPPTNEQFF TGTGCCAGCAGCACGGGACAGCCACCTACAAATGAGCAGTTCTTC
- TRBJ2-7 TRBV7-2 - CASSGHIFSSYEQYF TGTGCCAGCAGCGGTCACATTTTCAGCTCCTACGAGCAGTACTTC
few TRBJ2-1 TRBV6-5 TRBD1 CASSYTHGTGVNEQFF TGTGCCAGCAGTTACACCCACGGGACAGGGGTGAATGAGCAGTTCTTC
- TRBJ1-1 TRBV7-7 TRBD1 CASSLGGQGTLGNTEAFF TGTGCCAGCAGCTTAGGGGGACAGGGGACCCTAGGGAACACTGAAGCTTTCTTT
- TRBJ2-3 TRBV7-8 TRBD2 CASSPLGLAGPSTDTQYF TGTGCCAGCAGCCCCCTAGGACTAGCGGGGCCGAGCACAGATACGCAGTATTTT
- TRBJ2-7 TRBV7-2 TRBD1 CASSLNRGFWEQYF TGTGCCAGCAGCTTGAACAGGGGATTTTGGGAGCAGTACTTC
- TRBJ2-1 TRBV21-1 - CASSKRATGGNEQFF TGTGCCAGCAGCAAAAGGGCTACAGGGGGCAATGAGCAGTTCTTC
- TRBJ1-2 TRBV18 - CASSDSADYGYTF TGTGCCAGCTCCGACTCGGCAGACTATGGCTACACCTTC
- TRBJ2-2 TRBV6-4 - CASSITATGELFF TGTGCCAGCAGTATAACGGCCACCGGGGAGCTGTTTTTT
- TRBJ2-2 TRBV7-6 - CASSPPGNTGELFF TGTGCCAGCAGCCCCCCCGGGAACACCGGGGAGCTGTTTTTT
- TRBJ1-1 TRBV30 - CAWDRASNTEAFF TGTGCCTGGGATCGGGCCTCGAACACTGAAGCTTTCTTT
- TRBJ2-2 TRBV27 - CASSPYLTGELFF TGTGCCAGCAGTCCTTACCTCACCGGGGAGCTGTTTTTT
- TRBJ2-1 TRBV5-1 TRBD2 CASSSGLANEQFF TGCGCCAGCAGCTCCGGACTAGCCAATGAGCAGTTCTTC
- TRBJ2-1 TRBV7-7 TRBD1 CASSLGDRTEQFF TGTGCCAGCAGCTTAGGGGACAGGACGGAGCAGTTCTTC
- TRBJ1-1 TRBV5-4 TRBD1 CASSLFDRGLNTEAFF TGTGCCAGCAGCTTGTTCGACAGGGGCTTGAACACTGAAGCTTTCTTT
- TRBJ2-7 TRBV18 - CASSPSKGGRHEQYF TGTGCCAGCTCACCATCTAAGGGAGGTCGACACGAGCAGTACTTC
- TRBJ1-4 TRBV30 TRBD1 CAWSALDLSGQVF TGTGCCTGGAGTGCGCTTGACCTATCGGGACAGGTTTTT
few TRBJ1-2 TRBV6-1 TRBD1 CATEDPGQGGYGYTF TGTGCCACCGAAGATCCGGGACAGGGAGGTTATGGCTACACCTTC
- TRBJ2-4 TRBV2 TRBD2 CASSEVGGAKNIQYF TGTGCCAGCAGTGAAGTGGGGGGGGCCAAAAACATTCAGTACTTC
- TRBJ1-2 TRBV7-2 - CASSSDGYGYTF TGTGCCAGCAGCTCGGACGGCTATGGCTACACCTTC
- TRBJ1-1 TRBV30 - CAWGVQPGTEAFF TGTGCCTGGGGTGTTCAGCCGGGCACTGAAGCTTTCTTT
- TRBJ2-5 TRBV18 - CASSGFGAQETQYF TGTGCCAGCTCCGGGTTTGGGGCGCAGGAGACCCAGTACTTC
- TRBJ1-5 TRBV27 TRBD1 CASRRTGGGQPQHF TGTGCCAGCAGGCGGACAGGGGGGGGTCAGCCCCAGCATTTT
- TRBJ2-7 TRBV7-9 - CASSTADSPTYEQYF TGTGCCAGCAGCACGGCGGATTCTCCTACCTACGAGCAGTACTTC
- TRBJ2-2 TRBV4-1 - CASSQDQGTGELFF TGCGCCAGCAGCCAAGATCAAGGGACCGGGGAGCTGTTTTTT
few TRBJ1-5 TRBV5-5 - CASSLRTGNQPQHF TGTGCCAGCAGCTTGCGGACAGGCAATCAGCCCCAGCATTTT
- TRBJ1-5 TRBV9 - CASSVGGDPPQHF TGTGCCAGCAGCGTAGGGGGGGATCCGCCCCAGCATTTT
- TRBJ1-5 TRBV15 - CATSSDSLGGNQPQHF TGTGCCACCAGCAGCGACAGCCTAGGAGGCAATCAGCCCCAGCATTTT
few TRBJ1-5 TRBV2 TRBD1 CASSEGQISNQPQHF TGTGCCAGCAGCGAGGGACAGATCAGCAATCAGCCCCAGCATTTT
- TRBJ2-2 TRBV10-1 - CASEKGTGELFF TGCGCCAGTGAGAAAGGCACCGGGGAGCTGTTTTTT
few TRBJ2-7 TRBV27 TRBD1 CASSSRDRGFEQYF TGTGCCAGCAGTTCCCGGGACAGGGGATTCGAGCAGTACTTC
- TRBJ1-2 TRBV11-2 - CASSPLRGFYGYTF TGTGCCAGCAGCCCGTTAAGGGGTTTCTATGGCTACACCTTC
- TRBJ1-1 TRBV7-6 - CASSAGHWYTEAFF TGTGCCAGCAGCGCGGGCCATTGGTACACTGAAGCTTTCTTT
few TRBJ2-1 TRBV5-4 TRBD1 CASSFNRGYNEQFF TGTGCCAGCAGCTTTAACAGGGGGTACAATGAGCAGTTCTTC
- TRBJ2-3 TRBV29-1 - CSVDWSDTQYF TGCAGCGTTGATTGGTCAGATACGCAGTATTTT
- TRBJ1-4 TRBV9 - CASSVGRVTNEKLFF TGTGCCAGCAGCGTGGGTCGGGTGACTAATGAAAAACTGTTTTTT
- TRBJ1-1 TRBV7-9 TRBD1 CASSPTGDGAEAFF TGTGCCAGCAGCCCGACAGGGGATGGGGCTGAAGCTTTCTTT
- TRBJ1-1 TRBV10-2 - CASSEPFIRARNTEAFF TGCGCCAGCAGTGAGCCCTTTATTCGGGCTAGGAACACTGAAGCTTTCTTT
- TRBJ2-5 TRBV11-1 TRBD2 CASSRPISGGQETQYF TGTGCCAGCAGCCGCCCAATTAGCGGGGGGCAAGAGACCCAGTACTTC
- TRBJ2-1 TRBV9 TRBD2 CASSARFGLAGANNEQFF TGTGCCAGCAGCGCAAGATTTGGACTAGCGGGGGCAAACAATGAGCAGTTCTTC
- TRBJ1-1 TRBV5-1 TRBD1 CASSKGQTNTEAFF TGCGCCAGCAGCAAGGGACAGACAAACACTGAAGCTTTCTTT